This entry lists 11 T cell receptor beta chains sequenced from one sample in a study of T cells in women clearing cervical HPV infection. Profiled with immunoSEQ multiplex PCR; TCRdb holds only in-frame clones, not every one. This sample carries more than 45,000 clones, with about 1.5% going to the ten biggest clones. The source material was blood buffy coat. The receptor set was obtained from a woman between 18 and 70 years old with a cervical HPV16 infection that either progressed to CIN3+ or cleared (not recorded which).

A word on this clone: The read ends 3 residues early relative to the CDR3; the germline J gene fills the gap. The chain is built from TRBV7-7 and TRBJ2-1; TRBD1 agrees at 8 bases. Trimming at V came to 4 bases and at J to 4 bases, leaving 6 bases not matched to a gene. Germline-derived CDR1 and CDR2 are SSHAT and FNYEAQ (reference sequence). The CDR3 extends over 15 amino acids. CDR3 region: CASSSGQGLYNEQFF. Partial CDR3 DNA: TGTGCCAGCAGCTCCGGACAGGGCCTATACAATGAG.

Comment on this clone: From the germline J gene comes the end of the CDR3, since the read stops 3 residues before it. This rearrangement joins TRBV5-1 to TRBJ2-7; D ambiguous. Germline-derived CDR1 and CDR2 are SGHRS and YFSETQ. Trimming cost V 1 base and J 1 base, with 6 bases left between them. CDR3 size: 13 residues. The CDR3 sequence is CASSLPTSYEQYF. The DNA read from the CDR3 is TGCGCCAGCAGCTTGCCTACTTCCTACGAG. Together with reference TRBV5-1 and TRBJ2-7, the CDR3 gives the full variable domain: KAGVTQTPRYLIKTRGQQVTLSCSPISGHRSVSWYQQTPGQGLQFLFEYFSETQRNKGNFPGRFSGRQFSNSRSEMNVSTLELGDSALYLCASSLPTSYEQYFGPGTRLTVT.

Turning to this clone: The CDR3 goes on 3 residues after the read ends, and that part is filled in from the germline J gene. This chain links TRBV5-1 with TRBJ1-1, with D uncertain. Germline CDR1 SGHRS, CDR2 YFSETQ. The V and J ends lost 5 bases and 1 base respectively, with 3 bases between them. This CDR3 is 11 amino acids long. The CDR3 loop reads CASSKNTEAFF. CDR3 DNA (partial): TGCGCCAGCAGTAAGAACACTGAA.

Notes on this clone: The CDR3 end is not reached by the read, which stops 3 residues before it; the germline J gene fills it in. This chain connects TRBV30 to TRBJ1-4, with TRBD1 matching 7 bases. The CDR3 loop spans 14 amino acids. The germline gives CDR1 GTSNPN, CDR2 SVGIG (reference sequence). Unmatched junction bases numbered 6, after V lost 0 bases and J lost 8 bases. The sequenced part of the CDR3 DNA is TGTGCCTGGAGTGTAGGGGGCTGGCGCGAAAAA. Translating gives CAWSVGGWREK. The CDR3 in full is CAWSVGGWREKLFF. Full variable domain (outside the CDR3, taken from reference TRBV30 and TRBJ1-4): SQTIHQWPATLVQPVGSPLSLECTVEGTSNPNLYWYRQAAGRGLQLLFYSVGIGQISSEVPQNLSASRPQDRQFILSSKKLLLSDSGFYLCAWSVGGWREKLFFGSGTQLSVL.

Partial CDR3 DNA: TGTGCCAGCAGACGACAGGAAAATTCACCC. This translates into CASRRQENSP. The full CDR3 is CASRRQENSPLHF. The V gene is TRBV7-9, the J gene TRBJ1-6, with D perhaps TRBD1 (6 bases). The read ends 3 residues shy of where the CDR3 ends; the end is completed using the germline J gene. Trimming took off 6 bases at V and 7 bases at J, with 10 bases between the two ends. Germline CDR1 is SEHNR and CDR2 is FQNEAQ (reference sequence). CDR3 size: 13 residues.

Worth noting for this clone: The sequenced fragment ends 3 residues before the CDR3 boundary, so the rest is inferred from the germline J gene. The chain recombines TRBV18 with TRBJ2-7; 7 positions match TRBD2. After removal of 3 bases from V and 2 bases from J, the junction contained 1 base not matched to a gene. This CDR3 is 13 amino acids long. Per the germline V gene, CDR1 is KGHSH and CDR2 is LQKENI. CDR3 in amino acids: CASSPSGAYEQYF. CDR3 DNA, as far as it was read: TGTGCCAGCTCACCGAGCGGGGCCTACGAG. Full variable domain (rest looked up from reference TRBV18 and TRBJ2-7): NAGVMQNPRHLVRRRGQEARLRCSPMKGHSHVYWYRQLPEEGLKFMVYLQKENIIDESGMPKERFSAEFPKEGPSILRIQQVVRGDSAAYFCASSPSGAYEQYFGPGTRLTVT.

A word on this clone: The read gets to within 3 residues of the CDR3 end, and the germline J gene fills in the rest. This chain uses TRBV12-3 or TRBV12-4 with TRBJ1-5; D is uncertain. The CDR3 contains 14 residues. Trimming took 3 bases from V and 5 from J, leaving 11 bases between them. CDR3 amino acids: CASSFGQEYQPQHF. The DNA read from the CDR3 is TGTGCCAGCAGTTTTGGCCAGGAATATCAGCCC.

Regarding this clone: The read finishes 3 residues shy of the CDR3 end, and the germline J gene is used to complete it. The chain employs TRBV5-4 and TRBJ2-2, with D possibly being TRBD2 (6 bases). The CDR3 contains 15 residues. Germline CDR1 is SGHNT and CDR2 is YYREEE (reference sequence). Trimming shortened V by 4 bases and J by 7 bases, and 17 bases separated the two germline ends. CDR3 bases read: TGTGCCAGCAGCCCCGACGGAGGGGAGGTCGGGGAG. This codes for CASSPDGGEVGE. The full CDR3 reads CASSPDGGEVGELFF.

A word on this clone: The read falls 3 residues short of the CDR3 end, and the missing part is taken from the germline J gene. The V and J genes are TRBV29-1 and TRBJ2-1, with D perhaps matching TRBD1 (6 bases). The germline V and J ends were trimmed by 1 base and 5 bases, with 15 bases remaining between them. CDR3 length equals 15 residues. CDR1 is SQVTM and CDR2 is ANQGSEA in the germline V gene. The CDR3 loop reads CSVEVQGDIHNEQFF. Partial CDR3 DNA: TGCAGCGTTGAAGTACAAGGGGACATACACAATGAG.

CDR3 protein: CASSLADSSGNTIYF. CDR3 bases read: TGTGCCAGCAGCTTAGCGGACAGCTCTGGAAACACC. The chain combines TRBV11-1 with TRBJ1-3; D is possibly TRBD1 (6 bases). The observed sequence ends 3 residues before the CDR3 terminus, with the missing tail filled in from the germline J gene. Germline assignment: CDR1 SGHAT and CDR2 FQDESV (reference sequence). The CDR3 is 15 amino acids. Trimming took 0 bases from V and 0 from J, leaving 6 bases between them.

On this clone itself: The read falls 3 residues short of the CDR3 end, and the missing part is taken from the germline J gene. This chain joins TRBV5-1 and TRBJ1-2, with 9 bases that match TRBD1. Trimming cost V 0 bases and J 5 bases; bases outside gene matches: 8. Germline CDR1 is SGHRS and CDR2 is YFSETQ. This CDR3 has 16 amino acids. The DNA read from the CDR3 is TGCGCCAGCAGCTTGGTTCGACAGGGGGGACTATATGGC. Protein sequence: CASSLVRQGGLYG. The complete CDR3 reads CASSLVRQGGLYGYTF.